Here is one T cell receptor beta chain with its context. The authors ran a second PCR of roughly 6 to 11 cycles using a sample-barcoded 5' primer and a J-beta primer mix. TCRdb independently ran MiXCR on the 5' RACE reads; one entry per CDR3 protein. Of 1.5 million to 2 million distinct CDR3 sequences listed, roughly 27% were seen once; the top ten hold about 7.7%. The CDR3 has 12 residues. Germline V gene data show CDR1 as MNHNS and CDR2 as SASEGT. V was clipped by 4 bases and J by 6 bases, with 7 bases between them. These data are taken from a study of blood T cells in healthy people across ages. Study-level background: Template switching captured about one barcoded beta molecule per two T cells.

Sample: blood. This receptor was taken from a woman aged 25 to 39 in good health. The chain combines TRBV6-1 with TRBJ2-1; no definite D call. The CDR3 sequence: CASSVRSNEQFF. For the CDR3, the DNA is TGTGCCAGCAGTGTGAGAAGCAATGAGCAGTTCTTC.